These T cell receptor beta chains were read from a single sample in a study of T cell repertoires in cytomegalovirus infection. TCRdb re-called the reads through MiXCR, storing one row per CDR3 protein. This sample has some 310,000 distinct CDR3 sequences, with around 25% found just once. These receptors' antigens are unknown. This material consisted of cultured PBMCs, taken from culture after CMV antigen stimulation. Receptor source: a human donor in good health (CMV status not recorded). Some clones in this sample may be carry-over from other donors' samples. Both conserved end residues are part of each CDR3. Each record gives: clone size, V gene, J gene, D gene, CDR3 protein, CDR3 DNA. The D gene is left open where the match is weak. Only part of the rows carry a size: once, few, many, or a class if the clone is expanded.

>few|TRBV28|TRBJ1-3|-
CASSSGFPTGNTIYF
TGTGCCAGCAGTTCCGGGTTCCCGACTGGAAACACCATATATTTT
>-|TRBV12-3/TRBV12-4|TRBJ2-2|-
CASTGHTGPNTGELFF
TGTGCCAGCACTGGTCATACGGGACCGAACACCGGGGAGCTGTTTTTT
>few|TRBV2|TRBJ2-1|TRBD2
CASSRTSVFNEQFF
TGTGCCAGCAGTCGGACTAGCGTATTCAATGAGCAGTTCTTC
>few|TRBV6-5|TRBJ2-3|-
CASSYSILGGTDTQYF
TGTGCCAGCAGTTACTCGATACTAGGCGGCACAGATACGCAGTATTTT
>-|TRBV18|TRBJ2-7|-
CASSPSRDGSYEQYF
TGTGCCAGCTCACCAAGCCGGGACGGATCCTACGAGCAGTACTTC
>many|TRBV7-2|TRBJ2-5|TRBD1
CASSPRTGGGQETQYF
TGTGCCAGCAGCCCCCGGACAGGGGGAGGCCAAGAGACCCAGTACTTC
>-|TRBV3-1|TRBJ2-3|TRBD2
CASSRGLALGYTDTQYF
TGTGCCAGCAGCCGCGGACTAGCGCTTGGGTACACAGATACGCAGTATTTT
>few|TRBV28|TRBJ1-2|-
CASSSAVGGGYTF
TGTGCCAGCAGCTCTGCCGTGGGCGGCGGCTACACCTTC
>-|TRBV7-8|TRBJ1-2|TRBD1
CASSPQGQGSSGHYGYTF
TGTGCCAGCAGCCCCCAGGGACAGGGGAGTTCTGGCCACTATGGCTACACCTTC
>few|TRBV4-1|TRBJ2-1|-
CASSQARGAGGIEQFF
TGCGCCAGCAGCCAAGCCCGTGGGGCTGGGGGCATAGAGCAGTTCTTC
>few|TRBV6-2/TRBV6-3|TRBJ2-5|TRBD2
CASSPAGVETQYF
TGTGCCAGCAGTCCTGCGGGGGTAGAGACCCAGTACTTC
>-|TRBV2|TRBJ2-5|TRBD2
CASSRGLAEETQYF
TGTGCCAGCTCTCGGGGACTAGCGGAAGAGACCCAGTACTTC
>few|TRBV7-2|TRBJ2-5|-
CASSFVGSDQETQYF
TGTGCCAGCAGCTTTGTGGGGAGTGACCAAGAGACCCAGTACTTC
>many|TRBV7-2|TRBJ2-5|TRBD2
CASSWTSWYQETQYF
TGTGCCAGCAGCTGGACTAGTTGGTACCAAGAGACCCAGTACTTC
>many|TRBV11-2|TRBJ2-5|-
CASSLMVGTVKETQYF
TGTGCCAGCAGCTTAATGGTCGGGACTGTGAAAGAGACCCAGTACTTC
>-|TRBV6-1|TRBJ2-7|TRBD1
CASGGQNSYEQYF
TGTGCCAGCGGGGGACAGAACTCCTACGAGCAGTACTTC
>-|TRBV28|TRBJ2-5|TRBD2
CASSWGLAVKETQYF
TGTGCCAGCAGTTGGGGACTAGCAGTGAAAGAGACCCAGTACTTC
>-|TRBV6-4|TRBJ1-4|-
CASMSRNEKLFF
TGTGCCAGCATGAGCAGGAATGAAAAACTGTTTTTT
>few|TRBV7-8|TRBJ1-1|TRBD1
CASSFRGQPEAFF
TGTGCCAGCAGCTTTAGGGGACAGCCTGAAGCTTTCTTT
>many|TRBV7-2|TRBJ2-3|TRBD2
CASSFTSGTDTQYF
TGTGCCAGCAGCTTTACTAGCGGTACAGATACGCAGTATTTT
>-|TRBV20-1|TRBJ2-1|-
CSVDGGSGNEQFF
TGCAGTGTTGATGGGGGTAGCGGCAATGAGCAGTTCTTC
>many|TRBV12-3/TRBV12-4|TRBJ1-1|TRBD1
CASSRQGTMRRVNTEAFF
TGTGCCAGCAGTCGACAGGGGACTATGAGAAGGGTCAACACTGAAGCTTTCTTT
>-|TRBV12-3/TRBV12-4|TRBJ2-7|-
CASSFTQGRYEQYF
TGTGCCAGCAGTTTTACCCAGGGGAGGTACGAGCAGTACTTC
>-|TRBV6-5|TRBJ2-3|-
CASSYSEQSDTQYF
TGTGCCAGCAGTTACTCAGAGCAGTCGGATACGCAGTATTTT
>-|TRBV5-1|TRBJ2-5|-
CASSLDRRTPQETQYF
TGCGCCAGCAGCTTAGACCGACGGACACCTCAAGAGACCCAGTACTTC
>few|TRBV2|TRBJ2-2|TRBD2
CASKRELGTGELFF
TGTGCCAGCAAGCGGGAGTTAGGAACCGGGGAGCTGTTTTTT
>few|TRBV7-9|TRBJ1-5|-
CASSGGGGRNQPQHF
TGTGCCAGCAGCGGAGGAGGGGGTCGCAATCAGCCCCAGCATTTT
>many|TRBV7-2|TRBJ1-6|TRBD1
CASSSGQGPSPSSYNSPLHF
TGTGCCAGCAGCTCAGGACAGGGCCCTTCCCCCAGCTCCTATAATTCACCCCTCCACTTT
>-|TRBV29-1|TRBJ2-5|-
CSVPLDQETQYF
TGCAGCGTCCCACTCGACCAAGAGACCCAGTACTTC
>many|TRBV7-2|TRBJ1-2|-
CASSLEPGQGGYTF
TGTGCCAGCAGCTTAGAGCCGGGGCAGGGTGGCTACACCTTC
>-|TRBV20-1|TRBJ2-7|TRBD2
CSARDGRGSYEQYF
TGCAGTGCTAGAGATGGGAGGGGCTCCTACGAGCAGTACTTC
>few|TRBV6-1|TRBJ2-7|-
CASRKGRDKVSSYEQYF
TGTGCCAGCAGGAAGGGACGGGACAAGGTGTCCTCCTACGAGCAGTACTTC
>-|TRBV12-3/TRBV12-4|TRBJ2-3|TRBD1
CASSLSTGGTDTQYF
TGTGCCAGCAGTTTAAGTACAGGGGGCACAGATACGCAGTATTTT
>-|TRBV7-9|TRBJ2-5|TRBD2
CASSGGLAGGETQYF
TGTGCCAGCAGCGGGGGACTAGCGGGAGGAGAGACCCAGTACTTC
>-|TRBV4-1|TRBJ2-1|-
CASSQYRDQPNEQFF
TGCGCCAGCAGCCAATACCGGGACCAACCAAATGAGCAGTTCTTC
>-|TRBV19|TRBJ1-4|-
CASTFVSGAGEKLFF
TGTGCCAGTACCTTCGTTTCCGGGGCCGGTGAAAAACTGTTTTTT
>-|TRBV18|TRBJ2-7|TRBD1
CASSPPIGQGVHEQYF
TGTGCCAGCTCACCACCGATCGGACAGGGAGTCCACGAGCAGTACTTC
>once|TRBV30|TRBJ1-3|-
CAWSMRRSSGNTIYF
TGTGCCTGGAGTATGCGGCGGAGCTCTGGAAACACCATATATTTT
>few|TRBV19|TRBJ1-4|TRBD1
CASSGSQGAINEKLFF
TGTGCCAGTAGTGGGTCGCAGGGGGCGATTAATGAAAAACTGTTTTTT
>few|TRBV12-3/TRBV12-4|TRBJ2-7|TRBD2
CASSFSEGGREQYF
TGTGCCAGCAGTTTTTCGGAGGGAGGGCGCGAGCAGTACTTC
>-|TRBV5-8|TRBJ1-5|-
CASHGHNQPQHF
TGTGCCAGCCACGGTCACAATCAGCCCCAGCATTTT
>few|TRBV6-2/TRBV6-3|TRBJ2-7|TRBD1
CASSWPGQGAFEQYF
TGTGCCAGCAGTTGGCCGGGACAGGGGGCTTTCGAGCAGTACTTC
>few|TRBV7-2|TRBJ1-1|-
CASSFSGSEAFF
TGTGCCAGCAGCTTCTCGGGTTCTGAAGCTTTCTTT